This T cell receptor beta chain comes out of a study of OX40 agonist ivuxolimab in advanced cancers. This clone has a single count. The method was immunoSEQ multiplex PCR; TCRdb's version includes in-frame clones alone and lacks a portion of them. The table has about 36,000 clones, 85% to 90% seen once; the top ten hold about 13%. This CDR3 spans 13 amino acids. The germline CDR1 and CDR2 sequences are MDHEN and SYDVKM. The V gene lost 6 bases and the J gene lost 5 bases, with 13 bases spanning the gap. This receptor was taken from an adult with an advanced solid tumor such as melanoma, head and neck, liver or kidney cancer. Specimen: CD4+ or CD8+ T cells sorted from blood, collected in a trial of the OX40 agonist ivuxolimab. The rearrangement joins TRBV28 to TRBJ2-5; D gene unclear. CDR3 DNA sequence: TGTGCCAGCAGACCTCGACATTTGGAGACCCAGTACTTC. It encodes CASRPRHLETQYF.